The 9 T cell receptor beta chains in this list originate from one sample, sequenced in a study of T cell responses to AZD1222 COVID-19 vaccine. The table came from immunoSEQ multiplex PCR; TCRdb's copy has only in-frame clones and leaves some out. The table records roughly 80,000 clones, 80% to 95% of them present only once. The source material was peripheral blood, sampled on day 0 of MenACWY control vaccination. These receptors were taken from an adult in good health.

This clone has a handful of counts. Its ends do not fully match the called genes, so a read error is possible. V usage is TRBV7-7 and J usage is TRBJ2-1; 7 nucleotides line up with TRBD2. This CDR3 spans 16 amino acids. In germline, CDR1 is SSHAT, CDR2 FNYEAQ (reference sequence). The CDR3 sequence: CASSLEGGSSYNEQFF. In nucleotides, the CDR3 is TGTGCTAGCAGCTTAGAAGGCGGGAGCTCCTACAATGAGCAGTTCTTC.

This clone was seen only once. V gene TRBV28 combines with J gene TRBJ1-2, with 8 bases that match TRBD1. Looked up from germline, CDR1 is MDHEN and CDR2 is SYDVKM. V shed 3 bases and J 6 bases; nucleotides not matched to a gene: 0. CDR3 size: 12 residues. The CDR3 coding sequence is TGTGCCAGCAGTTTGACAGGGGATGGCTACACCTTC. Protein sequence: CASSLTGDGYTF.

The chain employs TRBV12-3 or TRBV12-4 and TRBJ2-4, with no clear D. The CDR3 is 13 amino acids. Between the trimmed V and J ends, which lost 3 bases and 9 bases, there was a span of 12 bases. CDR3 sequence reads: CASSFIGPGIQYF. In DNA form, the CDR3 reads TGTGCCAGCAGTTTTATAGGTCCAGGCATTCAGTACTTC.

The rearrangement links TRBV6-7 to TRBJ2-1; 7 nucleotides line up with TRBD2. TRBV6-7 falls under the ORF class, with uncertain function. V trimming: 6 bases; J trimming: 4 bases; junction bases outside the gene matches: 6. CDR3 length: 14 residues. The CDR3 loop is CASRGSGLYNEQFF. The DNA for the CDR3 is TGTGCCAGCAGGGGTAGCGGGCTGTACAATGAGCAGTTCTTC.

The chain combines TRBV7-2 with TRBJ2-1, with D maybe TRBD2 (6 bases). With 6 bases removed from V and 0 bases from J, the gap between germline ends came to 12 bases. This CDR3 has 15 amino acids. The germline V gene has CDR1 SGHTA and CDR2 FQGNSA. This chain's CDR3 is CASSTRGSSYNEQFF. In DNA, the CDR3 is TGTGCCAGCAGTACGCGGGGAAGCTCCTACAATGAGCAGTTCTTC.

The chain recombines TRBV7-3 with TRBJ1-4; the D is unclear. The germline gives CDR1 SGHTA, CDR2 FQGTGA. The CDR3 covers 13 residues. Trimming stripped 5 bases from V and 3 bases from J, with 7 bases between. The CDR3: CASSAKPNEKLFF. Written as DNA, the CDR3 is TGTGCCAGCAGCGCCAAGCCTAATGAAAAACTGTTTTTT.

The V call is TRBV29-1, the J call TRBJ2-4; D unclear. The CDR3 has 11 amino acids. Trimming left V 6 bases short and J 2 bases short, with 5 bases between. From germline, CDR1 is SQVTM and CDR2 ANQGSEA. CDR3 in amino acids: CSVLSKNIQYF. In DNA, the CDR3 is TGCAGCGTCCTTTCCAAAAACATTCAGTACTTC.

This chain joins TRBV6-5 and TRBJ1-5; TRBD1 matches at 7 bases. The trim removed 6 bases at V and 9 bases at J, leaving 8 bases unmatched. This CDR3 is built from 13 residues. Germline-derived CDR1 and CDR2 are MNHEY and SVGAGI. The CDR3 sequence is CASRRQGEGPQHF. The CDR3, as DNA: TGTGCCAGCAGGAGACAGGGCGAAGGGCCCCAGCATTTT.

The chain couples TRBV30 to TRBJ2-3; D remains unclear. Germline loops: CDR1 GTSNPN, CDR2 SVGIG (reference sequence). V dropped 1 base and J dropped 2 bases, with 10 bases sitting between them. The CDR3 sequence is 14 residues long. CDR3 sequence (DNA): TGTGCCTGGAGTGAGGACGAGTTCACAGATACGCAGTATTTT. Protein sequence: CAWSEDEFTDTQYF. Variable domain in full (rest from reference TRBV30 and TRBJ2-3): SQTIHQWPATLVQPVGSPLSLECTVEGTSNPNLYWYRQAAGRGLQLLFYSVGIGQISSEVPQNLSASRPQDRQFILSSKKLLLSDSGFYLCAWSEDEFTDTQYFGPGTRLTVL.